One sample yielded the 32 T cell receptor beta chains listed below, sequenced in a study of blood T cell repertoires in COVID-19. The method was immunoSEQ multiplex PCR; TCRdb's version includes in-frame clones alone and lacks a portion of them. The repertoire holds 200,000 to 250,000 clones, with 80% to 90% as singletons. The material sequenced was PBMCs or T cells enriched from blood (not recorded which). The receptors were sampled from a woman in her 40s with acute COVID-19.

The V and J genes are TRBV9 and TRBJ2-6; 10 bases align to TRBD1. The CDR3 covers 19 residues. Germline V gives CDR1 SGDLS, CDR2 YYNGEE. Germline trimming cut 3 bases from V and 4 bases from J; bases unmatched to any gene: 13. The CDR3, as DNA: TGTGCCAGCAGCGCTAGGACAGGGGGTGTCTCGGGCGGGGCCAACGTCCTGACTTTC. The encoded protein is CASSARTGGVSGGANVLTF. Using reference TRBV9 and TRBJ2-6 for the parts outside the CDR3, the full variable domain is DSGVTQTPKHLITATGQRVTLRCSPRSGDLSVYWYQQSLDQGLQFLIQYYNGEERAKGNILERFSAQQFPDLHSELNLSSLELGDSALYFCASSARTGGVSGGANVLTFGAGSRLTVL.

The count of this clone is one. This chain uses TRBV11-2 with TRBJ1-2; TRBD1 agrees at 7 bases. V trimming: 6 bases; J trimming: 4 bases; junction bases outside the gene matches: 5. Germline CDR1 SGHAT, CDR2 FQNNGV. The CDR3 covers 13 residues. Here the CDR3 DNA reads TGTGCCAGCAGACCTACAGGGGTCTATGGCTACACCTTC. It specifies CASRPTGVYGYTF.

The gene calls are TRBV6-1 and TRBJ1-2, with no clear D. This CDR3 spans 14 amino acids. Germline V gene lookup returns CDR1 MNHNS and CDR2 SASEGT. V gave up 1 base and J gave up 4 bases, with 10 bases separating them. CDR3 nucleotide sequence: TGTGCCAGCAGTGAAGAATGGGGAGGCTATGGCTACACCTTC. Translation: CASSEEWGGYGYTF.

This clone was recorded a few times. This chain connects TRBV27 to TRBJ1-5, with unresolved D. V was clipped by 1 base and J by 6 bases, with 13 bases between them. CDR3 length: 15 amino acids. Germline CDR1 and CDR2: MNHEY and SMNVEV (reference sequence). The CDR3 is CASSLFSGSGQPQHF. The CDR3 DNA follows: TGTGCCAGCAGTTTATTTTCGGGTTCCGGTCAGCCCCAGCATTTT.

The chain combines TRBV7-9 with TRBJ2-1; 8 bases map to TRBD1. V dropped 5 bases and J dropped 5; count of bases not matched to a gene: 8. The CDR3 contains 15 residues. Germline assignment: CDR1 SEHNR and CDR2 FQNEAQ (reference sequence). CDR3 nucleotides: TGTGCCAGCAGCCTGGGACAGGTAGGGGACAATGAGCAGTTCTTC. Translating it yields CASSLGQVGDNEQFF.

CDR3 nucleotide sequence: TGTGCCGGTCAGCGGGGGGGCAGAAATGAGCAGTTCTTC. Its protein product is CAGQRGGRNEQFF. The V gene is TRBV28, the J gene TRBJ2-1, with 10 bases matching TRBD2. V was clipped by 11 bases and J by 7 bases; unmatched bases: 8. This CDR3 region has 13 residues. From germline, CDR1 is MDHEN and CDR2 SYDVKM.

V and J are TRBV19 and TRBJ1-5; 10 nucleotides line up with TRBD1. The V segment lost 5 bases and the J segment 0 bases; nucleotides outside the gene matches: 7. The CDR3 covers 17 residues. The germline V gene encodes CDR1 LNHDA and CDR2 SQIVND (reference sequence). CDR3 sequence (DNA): TGTGCCAGTAGTTTCCTCCGGGACAGGGGTAGCAATCAGCCCCAGCATTTT. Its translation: CASSFLRDRGSNQPQHF.

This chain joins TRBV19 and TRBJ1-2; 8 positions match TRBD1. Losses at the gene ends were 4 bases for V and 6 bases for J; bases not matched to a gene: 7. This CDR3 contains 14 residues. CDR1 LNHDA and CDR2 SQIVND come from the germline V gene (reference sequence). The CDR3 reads CASSTFQGADGYTF. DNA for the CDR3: TGTGCCAGTAGTACTTTTCAGGGGGCGGATGGCTACACCTTC.

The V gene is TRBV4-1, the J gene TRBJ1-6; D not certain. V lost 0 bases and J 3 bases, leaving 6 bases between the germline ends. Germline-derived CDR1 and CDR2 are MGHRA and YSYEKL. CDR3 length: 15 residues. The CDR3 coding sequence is TGCGCCAGCAGCCAAGATCCGGGCTATAATTCACCCCTCCACTTT. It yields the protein CASSQDPGYNSPLHF.

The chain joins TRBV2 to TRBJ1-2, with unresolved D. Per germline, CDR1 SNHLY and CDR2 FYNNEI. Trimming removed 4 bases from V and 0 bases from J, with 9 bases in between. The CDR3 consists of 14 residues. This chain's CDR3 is CASSAFGTNYGYTF. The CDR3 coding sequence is TGTGCCAGCAGTGCCTTCGGGACTAACTATGGCTACACCTTC.

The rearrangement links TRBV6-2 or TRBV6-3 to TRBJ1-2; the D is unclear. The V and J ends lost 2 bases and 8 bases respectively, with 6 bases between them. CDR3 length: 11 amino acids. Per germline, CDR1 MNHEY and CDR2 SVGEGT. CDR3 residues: CASSYPLGYTF. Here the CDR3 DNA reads TGTGCCAGCAGTTACCCCTTGGGCTACACCTTC.

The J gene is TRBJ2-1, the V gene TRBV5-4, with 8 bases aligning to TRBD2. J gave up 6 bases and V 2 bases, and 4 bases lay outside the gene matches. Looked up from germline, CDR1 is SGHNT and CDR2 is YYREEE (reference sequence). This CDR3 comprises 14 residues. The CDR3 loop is CASSLGLASNEQFF. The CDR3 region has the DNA TGTGCCAGCAGCTTAGGACTAGCCAGCAATGAGCAGTTCTTC.

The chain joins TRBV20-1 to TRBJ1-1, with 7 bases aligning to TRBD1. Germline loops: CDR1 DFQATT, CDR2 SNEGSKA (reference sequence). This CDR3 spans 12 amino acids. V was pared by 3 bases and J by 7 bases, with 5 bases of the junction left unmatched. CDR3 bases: TGCAGTGCTAGTGGGACAGAAGTTGAAGCTTTCTTT. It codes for CSASGTEVEAFF.

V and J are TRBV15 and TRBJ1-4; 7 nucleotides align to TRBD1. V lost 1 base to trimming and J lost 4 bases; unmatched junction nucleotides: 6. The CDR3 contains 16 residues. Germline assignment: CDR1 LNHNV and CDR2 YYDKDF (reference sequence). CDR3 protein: CATSRASGQVNEKLFF. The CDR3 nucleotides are TGTGCCACCAGCAGAGCATCCGGACAGGTTAATGAAAAACTGTTTTTT.

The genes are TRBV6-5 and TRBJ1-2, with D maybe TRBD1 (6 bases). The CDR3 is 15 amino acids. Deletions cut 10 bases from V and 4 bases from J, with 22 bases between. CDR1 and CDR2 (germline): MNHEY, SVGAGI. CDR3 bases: TGTGCCACTTTAACCGGGACACCGAAATTCTATGGCTACACCTTC. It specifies CATLTGTPKFYGYTF.

DNA for the CDR3: TGCGCCAGCAGCGTACAGGGGGCCTATGGCTACACCTTC. Protein product: CASSVQGAYGYTF. The rearrangement links TRBV10-2 to TRBJ1-2; 9 bases fit TRBD1. Looked up from germline, CDR1 is WSHSY and CDR2 is SAAADI. V lost 6 bases, J lost 4 bases, and 3 bases stayed unmatched. The CDR3 is 13 residues long.

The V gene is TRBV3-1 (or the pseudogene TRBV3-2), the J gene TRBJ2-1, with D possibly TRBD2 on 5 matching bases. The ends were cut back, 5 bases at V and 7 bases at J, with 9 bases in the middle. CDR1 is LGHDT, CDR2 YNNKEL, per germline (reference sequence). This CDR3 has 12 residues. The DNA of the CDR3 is TGTGCCAGCAGCGACCAGCGGAATGAGCAGTTCTTC. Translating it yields CASSDQRNEQFF.

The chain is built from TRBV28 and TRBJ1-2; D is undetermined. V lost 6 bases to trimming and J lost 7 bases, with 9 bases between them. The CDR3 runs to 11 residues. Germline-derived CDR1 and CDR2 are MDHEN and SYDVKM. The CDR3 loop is CASRSFFGYTF. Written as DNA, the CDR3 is TGTGCCAGCAGGTCGTTTTTTGGCTACACCTTC.

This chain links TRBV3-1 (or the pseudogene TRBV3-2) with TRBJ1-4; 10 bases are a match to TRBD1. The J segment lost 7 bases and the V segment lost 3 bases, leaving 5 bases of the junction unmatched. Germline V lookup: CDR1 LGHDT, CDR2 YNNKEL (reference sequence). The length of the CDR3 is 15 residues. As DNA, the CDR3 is TGTGCCAGCAGCCAGGGACAGGGGTCGTTTGAAAAACTGTTTTTT. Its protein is CASSQGQGSFEKLFF.

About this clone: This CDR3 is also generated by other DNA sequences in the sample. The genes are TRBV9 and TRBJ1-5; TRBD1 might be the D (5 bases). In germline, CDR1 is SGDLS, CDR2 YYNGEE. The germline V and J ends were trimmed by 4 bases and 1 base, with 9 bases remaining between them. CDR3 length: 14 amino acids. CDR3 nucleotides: TGTGCCAGCAGCCCCGGGGGGAGCAATCAGCCCCAGCATTTT. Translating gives CASSPGGSNQPQHF.

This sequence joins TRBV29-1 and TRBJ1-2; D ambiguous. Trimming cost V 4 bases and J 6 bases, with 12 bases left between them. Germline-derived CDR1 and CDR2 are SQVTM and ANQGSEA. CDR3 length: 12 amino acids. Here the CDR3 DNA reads TGCAGCGTTGCCGGCGGTGAGGATGGCTACACCTTC. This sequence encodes CSVAGGEDGYTF.

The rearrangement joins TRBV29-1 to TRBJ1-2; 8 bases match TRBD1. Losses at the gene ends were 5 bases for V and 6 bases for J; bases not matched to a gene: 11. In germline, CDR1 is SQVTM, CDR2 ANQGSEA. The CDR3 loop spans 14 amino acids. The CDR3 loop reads CSVTGTGFGDGYTF. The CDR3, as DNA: TGCAGCGTTACCGGGACAGGCTTTGGGGATGGCTACACCTTC.

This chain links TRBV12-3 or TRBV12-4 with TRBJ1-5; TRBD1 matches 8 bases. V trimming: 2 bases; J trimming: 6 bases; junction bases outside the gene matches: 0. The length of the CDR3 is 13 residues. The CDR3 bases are TGTGCCAGCAGTTTAACAGGGGGTCAGCCCCAGCATTTT. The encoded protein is CASSLTGGQPQHF.

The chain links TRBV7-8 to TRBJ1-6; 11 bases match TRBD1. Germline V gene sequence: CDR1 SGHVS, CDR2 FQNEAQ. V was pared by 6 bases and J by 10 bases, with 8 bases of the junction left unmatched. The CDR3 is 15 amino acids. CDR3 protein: CASRAGTGGFSPLHF. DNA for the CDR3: TGTGCCAGCAGGGCCGGGACAGGGGGTTTCTCACCCCTCCACTTT.

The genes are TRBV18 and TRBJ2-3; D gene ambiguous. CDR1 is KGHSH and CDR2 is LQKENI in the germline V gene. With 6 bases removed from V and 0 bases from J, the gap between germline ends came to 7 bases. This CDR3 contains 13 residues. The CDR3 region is CASSQRSTDTQYF. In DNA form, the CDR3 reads TGTGCCAGCTCCCAGCGTAGCACAGATACGCAGTATTTT.

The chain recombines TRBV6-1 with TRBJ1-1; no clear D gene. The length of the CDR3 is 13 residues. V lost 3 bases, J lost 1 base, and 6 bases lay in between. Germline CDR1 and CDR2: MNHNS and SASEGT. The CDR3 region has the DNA TGTGCCAGCAGTGAGACATCGAACACTGAAGCTTTCTTT. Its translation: CASSETSNTEAFF.

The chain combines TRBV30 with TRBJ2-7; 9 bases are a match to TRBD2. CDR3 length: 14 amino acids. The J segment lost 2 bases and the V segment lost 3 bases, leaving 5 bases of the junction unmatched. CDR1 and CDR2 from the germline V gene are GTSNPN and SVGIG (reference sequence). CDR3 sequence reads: CAWRRRGGPYEQYV. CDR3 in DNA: TGTGCCTGGAGGAGGCGGGGGGGCCCCTACGAGCAGTACGTC.

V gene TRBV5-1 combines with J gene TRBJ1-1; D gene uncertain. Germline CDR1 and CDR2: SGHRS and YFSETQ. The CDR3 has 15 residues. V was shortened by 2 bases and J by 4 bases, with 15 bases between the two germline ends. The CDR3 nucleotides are TGCGCCAGCAGCTTAGAAGGCCGGCGGAGCACTGAAGCTTTCTTT. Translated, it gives CASSLEGRRSTEAFF.

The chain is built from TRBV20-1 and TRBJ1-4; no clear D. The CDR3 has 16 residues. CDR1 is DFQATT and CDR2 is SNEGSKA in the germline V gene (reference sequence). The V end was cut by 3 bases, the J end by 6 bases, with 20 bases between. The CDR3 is CSASFSDGSSHEKLFF. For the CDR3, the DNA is TGCAGTGCTAGTTTTAGTGACGGGTCATCCCATGAAAAACTGTTTTTT.

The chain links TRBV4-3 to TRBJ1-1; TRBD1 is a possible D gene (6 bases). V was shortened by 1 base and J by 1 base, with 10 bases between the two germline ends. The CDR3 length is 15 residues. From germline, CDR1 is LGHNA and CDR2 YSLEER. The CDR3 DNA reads TGCGCCAGCAGCCAAGTAAGGACAGCGAACACTGAAGCTTTCTTT. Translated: CASSQVRTANTEAFF.

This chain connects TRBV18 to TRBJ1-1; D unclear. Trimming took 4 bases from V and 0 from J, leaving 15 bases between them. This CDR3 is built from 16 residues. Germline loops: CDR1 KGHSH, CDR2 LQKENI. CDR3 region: CASSLSVRGLNTEAFF. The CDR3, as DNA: TGTGCCAGCTCACTATCGGTCCGAGGGCTGAACACTGAAGCTTTCTTT.

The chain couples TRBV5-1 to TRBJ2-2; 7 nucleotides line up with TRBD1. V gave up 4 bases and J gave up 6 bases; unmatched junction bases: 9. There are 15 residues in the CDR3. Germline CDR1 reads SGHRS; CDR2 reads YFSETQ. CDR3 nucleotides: TGCGCCAGCAGCCCAGGGACAGTCTCTCCCGGGGAGCTGTTTTTT. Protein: CASSPGTVSPGELFF.